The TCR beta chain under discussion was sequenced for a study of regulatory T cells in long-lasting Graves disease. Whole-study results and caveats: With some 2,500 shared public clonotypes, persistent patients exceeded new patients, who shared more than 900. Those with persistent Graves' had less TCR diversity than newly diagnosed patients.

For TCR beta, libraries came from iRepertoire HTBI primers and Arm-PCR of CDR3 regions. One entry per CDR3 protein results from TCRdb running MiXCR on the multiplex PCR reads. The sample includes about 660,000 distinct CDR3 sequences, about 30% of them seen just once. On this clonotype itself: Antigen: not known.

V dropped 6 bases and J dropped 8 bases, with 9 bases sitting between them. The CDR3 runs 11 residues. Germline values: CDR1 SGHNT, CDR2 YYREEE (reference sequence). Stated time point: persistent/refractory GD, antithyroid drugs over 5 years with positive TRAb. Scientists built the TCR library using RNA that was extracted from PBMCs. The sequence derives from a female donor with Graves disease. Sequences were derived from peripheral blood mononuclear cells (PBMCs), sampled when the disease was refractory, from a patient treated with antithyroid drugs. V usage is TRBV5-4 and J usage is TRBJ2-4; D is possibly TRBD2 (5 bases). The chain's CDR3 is CASTTGDIQYF. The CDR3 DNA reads TGTGCCAGCACCACCGGGGACATTCAGTACTTC.